This T cell receptor beta chain is from a study of read filtering for tumor transcriptome and immune sequencing (dated by TCRdb to the early 2020s). For the study in its entirety: Of the patients in the cohort, approximately 17 were male and approximately 15 were female, and their mean age was about 69 years, with a range of about 45 to 90. Whole-transcriptome libraries were prepared with the TruSeq RNA Access Library Prep Kit after DNase treatment. TCR repertoires obtained by targeted immune repertoire sequencing and by bulk whole-transcriptome sequencing performed on the same bone marrow samples were compared. Under revised international staging, roughly 8 patients fell into R-ISS I, more than 15 into R-ISS II and over five into R-ISS III. A main aim was a read-filtering strategy for immune repertoire data, specifically whether clonotypes supported by a single read should be removed. Per sample, about 4.05 to 10.27 million TCR-region mapped reads were obtained with IR-seq, compared with only about 80 to 1,300 with RNA-seq. The paper as a whole reports these results and caveats: Rather than purified T cells, the sorted CD138-negative fraction was a mixed bone marrow immune population. Clonotypes were captured by IR-seq at much higher depth and more reliably than by RNA-seq, and smaller IR-seq throughput was sufficient for identification of most shared clonotypes. Single-read clonotypes made up roughly 85% of clonotypes but only 3% to 4.5% of total reads in IR-seq, compared with more than 70% of clonotypes and about 44% of reads in RNA-seq. The correlation between IR-seq and RNA-seq shared clonotype proportions rose when single-read clonotypes were removed.

Note on this clonotype: Its antigen has not been determined. Base qualities are not provided; no much larger clone lies one nucleotide away.

Every patient had bone marrow sampled at the time of active disease. Ficoll-Hypaque density gradient centrifugation was used to isolate bone marrow mononuclear cells. CD138-negative cells were obtained by negative selection after labeling with CD138 magnetic microbeads on a MACS separator, removing myeloma plasma cells. The purity of the isolated cells was checked by flow cytometry with CD138 antibodies on an Attune NxT. Total RNA was extracted with TRIzol reagent and quantified with a NanoDrop spectrophotometer. For each patient, paired RNA-seq and IR-seq were run on the CD138-negative bone marrow sample from that patient. From a lookup of the germline V gene (reference sequence), CDR1 and CDR2 are MNHEY and SMNVEV. Trimming takes 8 bases from V and 0 bases from J, and the germline ends sit 11 bases apart. The CDR3 measures 13 amino acids from cysteine to phenylalanine. Kept here is only the CDR3 DNA, which spans 39 bases and is read in frame from base 1.

TCR libraries were built from approximately 400 ng RNA with the Immunoverse kit, using molecular barcoded adaptors covering alpha/delta and beta/gamma chains. The same RNA used for transcriptome sequencing was used for TCR library preparation. Sequencing of TCR libraries was carried out on an Illumina HiSeq 4000 with 2 x 150 cycles. For the original study's pipeline: With MiXCR, TCR reads were aligned to human V, D, J and C references and assembled into CDR3 clonotypes, with quality filtering and error correction included. The tcR package in R was used for analysis of clonotype counts and gene usage diversity. For inspection of raw mapping reads, RNA-seq reads were mapped by STAR aligner version 2.5.3a onto GRCh37 of the human genome. To test how sequencing depth affects detected clonotypes, IR-seq fastq files were randomly downsampled with Seqtk 1.3. Starting from the raw public reads, TCRdb applied fastp trimming at Q25, assembled clones with MiXCR and retained in-frame beta chains. Each record represents a unique CDR3 protein, reported with the most common genes and DNA among its rows. TCRdb's processing, not the authors', yielded these V and J calls. The sample contains around 130,000 distinct CDR3 sequences, approximately 13% of them found a single time. Of the sample, 6.5% to 9% falls within the top ten clones.

This clonotype originated in a donor at least 40 years old with multiple myeloma. The rearrangement joined TRBV27 to TRBJ2-7; the D gene is possibly TRBD2, with 6 bases matching. The source material was a population of CD138-negative cells sorted from bone marrow. The cell subset or site label, as the study defines it: bone marrow mononuclear cells depleted of CD138+ plasma/myeloma cells by negative magnetic selection. CDR3 protein: CASGGLNSYEQYF. The bases read TGTGCCAGCGGGGGACTGAACTCCTACGAGCAGTACTTC.